This entry lists 25 T cell receptor beta chains sequenced from one sample in a study of blood T cell repertoires in COVID-19. Profiled with immunoSEQ multiplex PCR; TCRdb holds only in-frame clones, not every one. The table records about 80,000 clones, roughly 80% of them present only once. Sequencing input: peripheral blood. Receptors originate from an elderly woman with acute or convalescent COVID-19.

This clone showed up just once. This chain links TRBV7-3 with TRBJ1-1, with D perhaps TRBD1 (5 bases). The CDR3 is made up of 14 amino acids. V lost 0 bases to trimming and J lost 6 bases, with 11 bases between them. Germline loops: CDR1 SGHTA, CDR2 FQGTGA. CDR3 coding DNA: TGTGCCAGCAGCTTAACCGGGGGAGGCTCTGAAGCTTTCTTT. This encodes CASSLTGGGSEAFF. Full variable domain (outside the CDR3, taken from reference TRBV7-3 and TRBJ1-1): GAGVSQTPSNKVTEKGKYVELRCDPISGHTALYWYRQSLGQGPEFLIYFQGTGAADDSGLPNDRFFAVRPEGSVSTLKIQRTERGDSAVYLCASSLTGGGSEAFFGQGTRLTVV.

The chain is built from TRBV6-4 and TRBJ2-3; 9 nucleotides align to TRBD2. This CDR3 spans 15 amino acids. Trimming cost V 5 bases and J 1 base; bases outside gene matches: 4. Germline CDR1 is MRHNA and CDR2 is SNTAGT. The CDR3 DNA is TGTGCCAGCAGTATCTTAGCGGGGGGCACAGATACGCAGTATTTT. Protein product: CASSILAGGTDTQYF.

This clone was detected only once. The gene calls are TRBV6-2 or TRBV6-3 and TRBJ1-5; D remains unclear. V lost 2 bases to trimming and J lost 6 bases, with 11 bases between them. CDR1 and CDR2 from the germline V gene are MNHEY and SVGEGT. The CDR3 spans 14 residues. CDR3 amino acids: CASSYRGRAQPQHF. DNA for the CDR3: TGTGCCAGCAGTTACCGGGGTAGGGCTCAGCCCCAGCATTTT.

The CDR3 DNA reads TGTGCCAGCAGCTTACTAGCGGGGGTCTTTGAGCAGTTCTTC. Its translation is CASSLLAGVFEQFF. This rearrangement joins TRBV7-9 to TRBJ2-1; 10 nucleotides align to TRBD2. Germline loops: CDR1 SEHNR, CDR2 FQNEAQ (reference sequence). V shed 2 bases, J shed 9 bases, and the junction held 4 bases outside the gene matches. CDR3 size: 14 residues. The complete variable domain, with remaining parts taken from reference TRBV7-9 and TRBJ2-1, reads DTGVSQNPRHKITKRGQNVTFRCDPISEHNRLYWYRQTLGQGPEFLTYFQNEAQLEKSRLLSDRFSAERPKGSFSTLEIQRTEQGDSAMYLCASSLLAGVFEQFFGPGTRLTVL.

The chain carries TRBV27 and TRBJ1-3; D perhaps matches TRBD1 (5 bases). This CDR3 contains 17 residues. Trimming cost V 5 bases and J 3 bases, with 20 bases left between them. The germline gives CDR1 MNHEY, CDR2 SMNVEV (reference sequence). The CDR3 nucleotides are TGTGCCAGCAGTCCGTACGCTCGGACATTTGATGGAAACACCATATATTTT. It translates to CASSPYARTFDGNTIYF.

The chain uses TRBV29-1 and TRBJ1-2; D unresolved. V was shortened by 3 bases and J by 4 bases, with 9 bases between the two germline ends. Germline lookup yields CDR1 SQVTM and CDR2 ANQGSEA. The CDR3 length is 12 residues. CDR3: CSVEPGIYGYTF. The CDR3 nucleotides read TGCAGCGTTGAGCCGGGGATCTATGGCTACACCTTC.

V gene TRBV13 combines with J gene TRBJ1-1; no clear D gene. The V and J ends lost 2 bases and 1 base respectively, with 11 bases between them. Germline values: CDR1 PRHDT, CDR2 FYEKMQ (reference sequence). CDR3 length: 15 amino acids. CDR3 in DNA: TGTGCCAGCAGCTTAAATACCGGGAGGAACACTGAAGCTTTCTTT. This sequence encodes CASSLNTGRNTEAFF.

The genes are TRBV10-2 and TRBJ2-3; 9 nucleotides align to TRBD2. From germline, CDR1 is WSHSY and CDR2 SAAADI. The CDR3 spans 17 residues. J lost 0 bases, V lost 3 bases, and 7 bases had no gene match. The CDR3 loop reads CASSEAGGLTSTDTQYF. As DNA, the CDR3 is TGCGCCAGCAGTGAAGCGGGGGGACTCACTAGCACAGATACGCAGTATTTT.

V and J are TRBV24-1 and TRBJ2-5; the match to TRBD1 covers 9 bases. Trimming cost V 3 bases and J 4 bases; bases outside gene matches: 8. The CDR3 covers 16 residues. Per germline, CDR1 KGHDR and CDR2 SFDVKD. CDR3 bases: TGTGCCACCAGTGATGACGGGACAGGGAGGCCAGAGACCCAGTACTTC. Its translation: CATSDDGTGRPETQYF.

V and J are TRBV19 and TRBJ2-7, with a weak D call TRBD1 (6 bases). Trimming took off 10 bases at V and 2 bases at J, with 18 bases between the two ends. The CDR3 runs to 14 residues. CDR1 is LNHDA, CDR2 SQIVND, per germline (reference sequence). The CDR3 nucleotides read TGTGCCACCACGGGACATCGAGGTCCCTACGAGCAGTACTTC. It is translated as CATTGHRGPYEQYF.

The V and J genes are TRBV7-6 and TRBJ2-5; 8 nucleotides align to TRBD2. V gave up 5 bases and J gave up 3 bases; unmatched junction bases: 8. The CDR3 length is 15 residues. CDR1 and CDR2 (germline): SGHVS, FNYEAQ. CDR3 bases: TGTGCCAGCAGCGCAGCGGGGGCCGAAAAAGAGACCCAGTACTTC. It encodes CASSAAGAEKETQYF.

The chain has TRBV18 and TRBJ1-4; TRBD1 is a possible D gene (6 bases). The CDR3 loop spans 16 amino acids. Germline V gives CDR1 KGHSH, CDR2 LQKENI. V was trimmed by 1 base and J by 4 bases, leaving 13 bases between them. Written as DNA, the CDR3 is TGTGCCAGCTCACCACTTGACAGGCCAAGTAATGAAAAACTGTTTTTT. This translates into CASSPLDRPSNEKLFF.

This clone was detected ten times or more. Here the CDR3 DNA reads TGCGCCAGCAGTGAGTCCCTTTCCACAGGGGGCACTGAAGCTTTCTTT. Encoded protein: CASSESLSTGGTEAFF. The V and J genes are TRBV10-1 and TRBJ1-1; 8 nucleotides align to TRBD1. The CDR3 length is 16 residues. The trim removed 0 bases at V and 4 bases at J, leaving 7 bases unmatched. Germline CDR1 WNHNN, CDR2 SYGVQD (reference sequence).

This clone came up once. This chain joins TRBV18 and TRBJ2-2; perhaps TRBD1 as D (5 bases). The CDR3 has 15 residues. CDR1 is KGHSH and CDR2 is LQKENI in the germline V gene. V was trimmed by 2 bases and J by 6 bases, leaving 13 bases between them. This CDR3 reads CASSPSRASAGELFF. The DNA for the CDR3 is TGTGCCAGCTCACCATCCAGGGCGAGCGCCGGGGAGCTGTTTTTT.

This clone has just a few counts. This chain links TRBV24-1 with TRBJ2-7, with D perhaps TRBD1 (6 bases). The V gene lost 3 bases and the J gene lost 0 bases, with 11 bases spanning the gap. There are 15 residues in the CDR3. Per the germline V gene, CDR1 is KGHDR and CDR2 is SFDVKD. DNA for the CDR3: TGTGCCACCAGTGATCCTTCGACAGGCTCCTACGAGCAGTACTTC. Its translation is CATSDPSTGSYEQYF.

This chain uses TRBV10-3 with TRBJ2-3, with TRBD2 identical over 9 bases. The CDR3 extends over 18 amino acids. Unmatched junction bases numbered 12, after V lost 3 bases and J lost 2 bases. Per the germline V gene, CDR1 is ENHRY and CDR2 is SYGVKD. DNA of the CDR3: TGTGCCATCAGTGAAGGTCCTATAAAGCGGGGGGTCACAGATACGCAGTATTTT. Translated: CAISEGPIKRGVTDTQYF.

The V gene is TRBV29-1, the J gene TRBJ1-2; D is uncertain. The CDR3 loop spans 10 amino acids. Trimming pared 3 bases from V and 6 bases from J, leaving 5 bases between. The germline V gene has CDR1 SQVTM and CDR2 ANQGSEA. The CDR3 DNA reads TGCAGCGTTGATCAGAATGGCTACACCTTC. The encoded protein is CSVDQNGYTF.

This chain links TRBV6-6 with TRBJ1-2; 8 nucleotides match TRBD1. Germline CDR1 reads MNHNY; CDR2 reads SVGAGI (reference sequence). This CDR3 is built from 16 residues. Germline trimming cut 0 bases from V and 2 bases from J; bases unmatched to any gene: 5. The CDR3 nucleotides read TGTGCCAGCAGTTACTCGACAGGACAGGGAAACTATGGCTACACCTTC. Translating it yields CASSYSTGQGNYGYTF.

In this sample, this clone turned up once. The chain has TRBV18 and TRBJ1-2; the D is unclear. The CDR3 runs to 15 residues. Germline V gene lookup returns CDR1 KGHSH and CDR2 LQKENI. V gave up 1 base and J gave up 3 bases, with 12 bases separating them. The CDR3 spells CASSPREADYYGYTF. As DNA, the CDR3 is TGTGCCAGCTCACCACGGGAGGCGGATTACTATGGCTACACCTTC.

The chain couples TRBV2 to TRBJ2-5, with 7 bases identical to TRBD1. This CDR3 is built from 14 residues. From germline, CDR1 is SNHLY and CDR2 FYNNEI. Germline trimming cut 8 bases from V and 5 bases from J; bases unmatched to any gene: 11. CDR3 in amino acids: CASGEDRVRETQYF. CDR3 nucleotide sequence: TGTGCCAGCGGGGAAGACAGGGTTCGGGAGACCCAGTACTTC.

This chain uses TRBV27 with TRBJ1-2, with 7 bases matching TRBD1. This CDR3 comprises 14 residues. CDR1 and CDR2 (germline): MNHEY, SMNVEV (reference sequence). J gave up 8 bases and V 5 bases, and 11 bases lay outside the gene matches. CDR3 in amino acids: CASSTFDRDRGYTF. In nucleotides, the CDR3 is TGTGCCAGCAGTACCTTCGACAGGGATCGAGGCTACACCTTC.

This CDR3 is CASSSLDRLGPYIQYF. The DNA of the CDR3 is TGTGCCAGCAGCTCCCTGGACAGGTTGGGGCCATACATTCAGTACTTC. This chain uses TRBV11-2 with TRBJ2-4, with 7 positions matching TRBD1. Germline CDR1 SGHAT, CDR2 FQNNGV. This CDR3 comprises 16 residues. The junction had 14 bases not matched to a gene; V was cut back by 4 bases and J by 8 bases.

This clone was observed a handful of times. V and J are TRBV10-1 and TRBJ2-1; D is ambiguous. V shed 2 bases and J shed 7 bases, with 18 bases lying between them. The CDR3 extends over 16 amino acids. Per germline, CDR1 WNHNN and CDR2 SYGVQD (reference sequence). The DNA of the CDR3 is TGCGCCAGCAGTGAGCGGAGACTGGGTTCTGGTAATGAGCAGTTCTTC. It encodes CASSERRLGSGNEQFF.

Here the CDR3 reads CATSEPPGVGYTF. DNA of the CDR3: TGTGCCACCAGTGAGCCTCCAGGGGTCGGCTACACCTTC. V usage is TRBV24-1 and J usage is TRBJ1-2; D is possibly TRBD1 (6 bases). Germline values: CDR1 KGHDR, CDR2 SFDVKD. This CDR3 has 13 amino acids. V lost 4 bases and J lost 8, with 13 bases in between.

The rearrangement uses TRBV9 and TRBJ1-1; TRBD1 might be the D (6 bases). CDR1 is SGDLS and CDR2 is YYNGEE in the germline V gene. V lost 0 bases and J lost 7, with 13 bases in between. This CDR3 has 14 amino acids. CDR3 residues: CASSVAGQGSEAFF. The CDR3 DNA reads TGTGCCAGCAGCGTAGCTGGGCAGGGGAGTGAAGCTTTCTTT.